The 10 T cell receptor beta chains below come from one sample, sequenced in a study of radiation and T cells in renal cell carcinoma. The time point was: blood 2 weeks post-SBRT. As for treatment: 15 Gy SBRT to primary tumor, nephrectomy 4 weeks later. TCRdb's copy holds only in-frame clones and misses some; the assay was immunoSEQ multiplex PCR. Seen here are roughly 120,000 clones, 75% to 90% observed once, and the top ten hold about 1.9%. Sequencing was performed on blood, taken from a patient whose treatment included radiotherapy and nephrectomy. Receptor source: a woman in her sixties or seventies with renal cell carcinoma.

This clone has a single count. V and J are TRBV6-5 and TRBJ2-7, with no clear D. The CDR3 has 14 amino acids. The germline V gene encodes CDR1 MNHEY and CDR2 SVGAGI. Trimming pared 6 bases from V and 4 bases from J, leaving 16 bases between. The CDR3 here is CASRDRVEVYEQYF. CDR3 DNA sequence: TGTGCCAGCAGGGATAGGGTAGAGGTATACGAGCAGTACTTC.

The CDR3 DNA is TGTGCCATCAGCGCCGGGACAGTCTATGGCTACACCTTC. It encodes CAISAGTVYGYTF. The chain carries TRBV10-3 and TRBJ1-2; TRBD1 aligns across 7 bases. CDR1 ENHRY and CDR2 SYGVKD come from the germline V gene. The CDR3 runs 13 residues. After removal of 6 bases from V and 4 bases from J, the junction contained 5 bases not matched to a gene.

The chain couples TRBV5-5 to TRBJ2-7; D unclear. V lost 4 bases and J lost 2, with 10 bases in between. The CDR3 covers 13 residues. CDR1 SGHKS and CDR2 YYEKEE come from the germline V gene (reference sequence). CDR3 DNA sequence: TGTGCCAGCAGCCAGCAATCGACCTACGAGCAGTACTTC. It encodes CASSQQSTYEQYF.

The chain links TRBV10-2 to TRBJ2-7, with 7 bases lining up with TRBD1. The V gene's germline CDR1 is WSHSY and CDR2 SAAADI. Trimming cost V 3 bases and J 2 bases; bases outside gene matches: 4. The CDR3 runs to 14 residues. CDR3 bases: TGCGCCAGCAGTGAAGGGGGCTTAGCCTACGAGCAGTACTTC. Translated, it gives CASSEGGLAYEQYF.

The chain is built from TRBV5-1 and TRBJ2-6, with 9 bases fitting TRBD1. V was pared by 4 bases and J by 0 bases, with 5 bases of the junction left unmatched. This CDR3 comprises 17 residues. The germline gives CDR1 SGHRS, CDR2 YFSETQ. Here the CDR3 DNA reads TGCGCCAGCAGCCAGACAGGGGGTGGCTCTGGGGCCAACGTCCTGACTTTC. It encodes CASSQTGGGSGANVLTF.

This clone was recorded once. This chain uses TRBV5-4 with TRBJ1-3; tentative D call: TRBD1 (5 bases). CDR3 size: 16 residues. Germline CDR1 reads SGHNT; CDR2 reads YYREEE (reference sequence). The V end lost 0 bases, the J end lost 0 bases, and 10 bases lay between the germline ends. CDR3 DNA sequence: TGTGCCAGCAGCTTGGAACAGGCGAGCTCTGGAAACACCATATATTTT. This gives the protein CASSLEQASSGNTIYF.

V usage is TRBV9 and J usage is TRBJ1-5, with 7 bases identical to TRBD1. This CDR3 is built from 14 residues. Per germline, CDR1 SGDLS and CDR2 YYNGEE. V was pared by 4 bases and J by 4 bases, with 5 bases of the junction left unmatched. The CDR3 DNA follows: TGTGCCAGCAGCCTCGGGACAGAAAATCAGCCCCAGCATTTT. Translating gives CASSLGTENQPQHF.

Written as DNA, the CDR3 is TGTGCCAGCTCACCGGGGGGTTACTCTGGAAACACCATATATTTT. Its translation is CASSPGGYSGNTIYF. The chain carries TRBV18 and TRBJ1-3; D may be TRBD1 (5 bases). With 3 bases removed from V and 0 bases from J, the gap between germline ends came to 9 bases. CDR1 and CDR2 from the germline V gene are KGHSH and LQKENI. This CDR3 comprises 15 residues.

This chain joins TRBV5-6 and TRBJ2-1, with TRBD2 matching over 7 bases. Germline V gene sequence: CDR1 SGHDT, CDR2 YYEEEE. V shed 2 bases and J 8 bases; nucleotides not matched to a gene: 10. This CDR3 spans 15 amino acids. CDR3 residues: CASSFEGLEGDEQFF. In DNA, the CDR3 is TGTGCCAGCAGCTTTGAAGGACTAGAGGGCGATGAGCAGTTCTTC.

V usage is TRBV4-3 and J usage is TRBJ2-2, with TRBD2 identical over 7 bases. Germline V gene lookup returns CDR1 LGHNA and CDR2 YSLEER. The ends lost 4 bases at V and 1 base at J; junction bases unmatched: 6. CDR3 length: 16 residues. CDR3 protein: CASSLHLAVNTGELFF. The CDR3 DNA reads TGCGCCAGCAGCCTTCACCTAGCGGTGAACACCGGGGAGCTGTTTTTT.